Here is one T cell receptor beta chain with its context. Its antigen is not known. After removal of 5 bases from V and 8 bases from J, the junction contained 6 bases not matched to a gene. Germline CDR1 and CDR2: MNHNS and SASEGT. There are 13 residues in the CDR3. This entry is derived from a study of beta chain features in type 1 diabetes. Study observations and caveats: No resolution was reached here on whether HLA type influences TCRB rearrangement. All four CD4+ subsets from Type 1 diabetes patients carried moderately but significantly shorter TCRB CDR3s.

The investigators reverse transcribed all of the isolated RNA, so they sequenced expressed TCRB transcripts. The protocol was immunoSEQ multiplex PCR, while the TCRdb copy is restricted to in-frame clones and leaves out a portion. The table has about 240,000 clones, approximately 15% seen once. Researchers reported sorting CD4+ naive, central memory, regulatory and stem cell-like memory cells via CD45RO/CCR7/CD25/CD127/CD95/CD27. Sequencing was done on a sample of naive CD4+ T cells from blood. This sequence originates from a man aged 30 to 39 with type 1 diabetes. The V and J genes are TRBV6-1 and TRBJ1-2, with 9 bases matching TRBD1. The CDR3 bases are TGTGCCAGCAGTCAACAGGGGGCGAGGGGCTACACCTTC. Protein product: CASSQQGARGYTF.